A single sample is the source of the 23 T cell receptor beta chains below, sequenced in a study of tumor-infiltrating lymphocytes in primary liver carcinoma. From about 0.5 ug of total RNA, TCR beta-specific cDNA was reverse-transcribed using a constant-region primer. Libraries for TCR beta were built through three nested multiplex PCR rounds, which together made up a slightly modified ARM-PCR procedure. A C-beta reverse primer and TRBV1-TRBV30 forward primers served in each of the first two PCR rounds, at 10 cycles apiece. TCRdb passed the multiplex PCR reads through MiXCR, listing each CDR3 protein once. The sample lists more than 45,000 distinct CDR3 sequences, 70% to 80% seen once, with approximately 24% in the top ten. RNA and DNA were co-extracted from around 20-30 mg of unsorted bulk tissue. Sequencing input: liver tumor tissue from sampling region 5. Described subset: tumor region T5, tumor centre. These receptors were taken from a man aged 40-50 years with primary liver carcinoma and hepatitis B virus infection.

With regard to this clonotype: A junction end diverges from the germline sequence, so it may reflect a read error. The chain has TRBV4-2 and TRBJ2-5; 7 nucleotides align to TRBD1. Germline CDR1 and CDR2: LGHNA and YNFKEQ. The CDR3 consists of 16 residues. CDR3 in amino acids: CASIQDGAGGQETQYF. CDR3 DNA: TGCGCCAGCATCCAAGACGGGGCAGGGGGCCAAGAGACCCAGTACTTC.

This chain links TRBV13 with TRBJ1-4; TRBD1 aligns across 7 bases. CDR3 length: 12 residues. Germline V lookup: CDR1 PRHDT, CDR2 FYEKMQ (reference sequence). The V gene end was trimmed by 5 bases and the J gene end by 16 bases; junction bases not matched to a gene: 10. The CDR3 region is CASSPNRGKSFF. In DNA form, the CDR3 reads TGTGCCAGCAGCCCTAACAGGGGAAAATCGTTTTTT.

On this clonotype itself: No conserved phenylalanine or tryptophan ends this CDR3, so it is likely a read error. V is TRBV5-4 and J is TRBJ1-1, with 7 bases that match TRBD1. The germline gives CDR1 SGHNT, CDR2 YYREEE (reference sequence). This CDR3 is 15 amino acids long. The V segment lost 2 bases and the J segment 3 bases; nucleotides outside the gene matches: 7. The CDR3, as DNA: TGTGCCAGCAGCTTACGACAGGGCGGGGACACTGAAGCTTTCATT. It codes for CASSLRQGGDTEAFI.

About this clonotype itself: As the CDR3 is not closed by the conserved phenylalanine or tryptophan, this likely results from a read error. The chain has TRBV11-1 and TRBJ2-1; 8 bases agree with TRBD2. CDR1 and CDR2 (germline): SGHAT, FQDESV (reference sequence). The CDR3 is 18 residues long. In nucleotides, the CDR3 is TGTGCCAGCTGCTTATACCGCTCCGCGGGAGGCTCCTACAATGAGCAGTTCGTC. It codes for CASCLYRSAGGSYNEQFV.

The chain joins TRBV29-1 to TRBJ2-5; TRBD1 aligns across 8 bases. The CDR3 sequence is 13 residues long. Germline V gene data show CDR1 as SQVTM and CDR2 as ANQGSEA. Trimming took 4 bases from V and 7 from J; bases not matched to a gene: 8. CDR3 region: CSVGPGGRATQYF. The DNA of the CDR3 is TGCAGCGTTGGTCCAGGGGGCAGGGCGACCCAGTACTTC.

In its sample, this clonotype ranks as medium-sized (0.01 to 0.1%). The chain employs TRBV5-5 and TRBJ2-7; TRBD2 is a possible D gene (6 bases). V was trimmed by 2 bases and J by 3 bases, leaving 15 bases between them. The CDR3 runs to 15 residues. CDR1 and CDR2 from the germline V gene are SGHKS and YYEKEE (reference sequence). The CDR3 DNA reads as TGTGCCAGCAGCTTAGGCGGGACCACTCGCTACGAGCAGTACTTC. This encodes CASSLGGTTRYEQYF.

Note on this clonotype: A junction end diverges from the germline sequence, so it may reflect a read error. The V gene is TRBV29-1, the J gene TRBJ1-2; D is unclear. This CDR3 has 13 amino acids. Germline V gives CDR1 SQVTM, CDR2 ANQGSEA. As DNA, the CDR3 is TGTAGCATTGAATTAGCCGGGTTCTATGGCTACACCTTC. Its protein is CSIELAGFYGYTF.

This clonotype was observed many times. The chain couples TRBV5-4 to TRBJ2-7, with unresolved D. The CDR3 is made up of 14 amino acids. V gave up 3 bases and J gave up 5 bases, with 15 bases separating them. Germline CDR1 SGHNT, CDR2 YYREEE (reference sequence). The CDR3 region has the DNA TGTGCCAGCAGCTCTAACCAAGAAGGGAACGAGCAGTACTTC. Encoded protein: CASSSNQEGNEQYF.

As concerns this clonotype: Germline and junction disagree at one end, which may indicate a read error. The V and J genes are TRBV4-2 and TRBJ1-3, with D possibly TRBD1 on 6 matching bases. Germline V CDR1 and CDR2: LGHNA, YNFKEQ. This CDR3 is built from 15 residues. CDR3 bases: TGTACCAGCAGCCGCCTCCAGGGGACAGGAAACACCATATATTTT. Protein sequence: CTSSRLQGTGNTIYF.

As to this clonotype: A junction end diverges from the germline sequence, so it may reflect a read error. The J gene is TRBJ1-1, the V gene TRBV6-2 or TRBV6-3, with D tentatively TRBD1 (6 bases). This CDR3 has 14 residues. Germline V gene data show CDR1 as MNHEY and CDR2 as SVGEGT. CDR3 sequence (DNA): TGTGCCGGTCGGCGAGGGGGGATGAACACTGAAGCCTTCTTT. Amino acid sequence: CAGRRGGMNTEAFF.

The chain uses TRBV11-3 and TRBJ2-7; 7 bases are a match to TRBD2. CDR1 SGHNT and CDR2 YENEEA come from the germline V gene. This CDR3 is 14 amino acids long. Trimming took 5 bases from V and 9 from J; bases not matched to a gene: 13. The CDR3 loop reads CASSPGEWDYRQYF. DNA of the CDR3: TGTGCCAGCAGCCCTGGAGAATGGGACTACAGGCAGTACTTC. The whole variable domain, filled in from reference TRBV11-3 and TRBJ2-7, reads EAGVVQSPRYKIIEKKQPVAFWCNPISGHNTLYWYLQNLGQGPELLIRYENEEAVDDSQLPKDRFSAERLKGVDSTLKIQPAELGDSAVYLCASSPGEWDYRQYFGPGTRLTVT.

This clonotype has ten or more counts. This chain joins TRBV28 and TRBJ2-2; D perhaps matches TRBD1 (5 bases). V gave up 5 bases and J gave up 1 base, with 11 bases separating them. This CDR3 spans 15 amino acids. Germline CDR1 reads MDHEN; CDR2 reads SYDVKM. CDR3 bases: TGTGCCAGCAGTCGAACGACAGAGAACACCGGGGAGCTGTTTTTT. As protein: CASSRTTENTGELFF.

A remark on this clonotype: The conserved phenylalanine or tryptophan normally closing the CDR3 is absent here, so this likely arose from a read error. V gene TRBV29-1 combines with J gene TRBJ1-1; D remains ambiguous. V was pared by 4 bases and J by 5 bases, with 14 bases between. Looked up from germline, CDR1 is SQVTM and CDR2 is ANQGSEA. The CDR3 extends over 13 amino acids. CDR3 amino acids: CSVGEGGGTEAFL. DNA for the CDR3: TGCAGCGTTGGTGAAGGCGGAGGGACTGAAGCTTTCCTT.

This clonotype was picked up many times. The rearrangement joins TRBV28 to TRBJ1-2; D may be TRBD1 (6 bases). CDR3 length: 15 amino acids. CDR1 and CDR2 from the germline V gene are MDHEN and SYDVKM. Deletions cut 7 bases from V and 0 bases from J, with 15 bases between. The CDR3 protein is CASTKRGGSNYGYTF. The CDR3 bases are TGTGCCAGCACTAAAAGGGGGGGATCTAACTATGGCTACACCTTC.

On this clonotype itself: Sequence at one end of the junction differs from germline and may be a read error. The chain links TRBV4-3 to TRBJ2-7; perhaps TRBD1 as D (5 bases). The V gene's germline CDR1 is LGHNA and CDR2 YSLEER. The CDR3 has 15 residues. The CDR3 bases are TGCGTCAGCAGCCAAGATCAGGCTAGGGGCTACGAGCAGTACTTC. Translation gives CVSSQDQARGYEQYF.

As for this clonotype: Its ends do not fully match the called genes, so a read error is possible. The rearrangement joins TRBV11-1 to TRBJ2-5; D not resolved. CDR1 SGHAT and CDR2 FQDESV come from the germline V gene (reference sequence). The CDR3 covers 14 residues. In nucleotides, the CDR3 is TGTGGCAGCAGCTTATTGGGCTGGGCTGGGACCCAGTACTTC. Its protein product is CGSSLLGWAGTQYF.

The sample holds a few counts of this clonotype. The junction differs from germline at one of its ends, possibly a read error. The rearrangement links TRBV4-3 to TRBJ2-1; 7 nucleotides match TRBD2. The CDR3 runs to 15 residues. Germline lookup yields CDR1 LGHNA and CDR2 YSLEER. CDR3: CASSKGRGDYNEQLF. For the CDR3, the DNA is TGCGCCAGCAGCAAAGGCCGCGGGGACTACAATGAGCAGCTCTTC.

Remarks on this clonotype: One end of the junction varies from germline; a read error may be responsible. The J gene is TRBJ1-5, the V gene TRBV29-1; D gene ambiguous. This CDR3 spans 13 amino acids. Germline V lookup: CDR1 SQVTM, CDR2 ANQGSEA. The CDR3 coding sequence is TGCAGCGTTGAAGATCCGGCGGGTCAGCCCCAGCAGTTT. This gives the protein CSVEDPAGQPQQF.

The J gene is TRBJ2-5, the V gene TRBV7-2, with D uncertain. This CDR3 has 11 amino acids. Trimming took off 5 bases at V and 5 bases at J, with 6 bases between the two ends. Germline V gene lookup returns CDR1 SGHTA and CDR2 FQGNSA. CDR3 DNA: TGTGCCAGCAGCCTCTTGGAGACCCAGTACTTC. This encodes CASSLLETQYF.

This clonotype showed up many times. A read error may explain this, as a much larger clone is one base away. The CDR3 region is CSVFGQTNYGCTF. In DNA form, the CDR3 reads TGCAGCGTTTTCGGACAGACTAACTATGGCTGCACCTTC. V and J are TRBV29-1 and TRBJ1-2; TRBD1 might be the D (6 bases). Germline V gene data show CDR1 as SQVTM and CDR2 as ANQGSEA. The CDR3 has 13 amino acids.

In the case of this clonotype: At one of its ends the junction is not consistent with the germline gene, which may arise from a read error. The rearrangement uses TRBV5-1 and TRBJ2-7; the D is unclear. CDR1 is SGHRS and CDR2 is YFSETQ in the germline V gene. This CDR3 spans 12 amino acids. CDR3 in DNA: TGCGCCAACAGACATACCGACGATGAGCAGTACTTT. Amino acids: CANRHTDDEQYF. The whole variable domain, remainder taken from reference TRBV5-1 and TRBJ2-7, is KAGVTQTPRYLIKTRGQQVTLSCSPISGHRSVSWYQQTPGQGLQFLFEYFSETQRNKGNFPGRFSGRQFSNSRSEMNVSTLELGDSALYLCANRHTDDEQYFGPGTRLTVT.

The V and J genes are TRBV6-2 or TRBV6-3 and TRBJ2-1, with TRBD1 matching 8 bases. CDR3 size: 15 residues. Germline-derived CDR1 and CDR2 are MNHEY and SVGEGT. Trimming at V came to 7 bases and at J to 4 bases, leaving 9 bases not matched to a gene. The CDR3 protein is CASNLVDRGYNEQFF. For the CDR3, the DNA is TGTGCCAGCAACTTAGTCGACAGGGGTTACAATGAGCAGTTCTTC.

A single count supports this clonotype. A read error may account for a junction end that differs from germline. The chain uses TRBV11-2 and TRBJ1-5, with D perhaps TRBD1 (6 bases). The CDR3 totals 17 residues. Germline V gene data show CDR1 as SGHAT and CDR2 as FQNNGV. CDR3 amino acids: CASSLVGVTGSDQPQHF. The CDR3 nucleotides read TGCGCTAGCAGCTTAGTAGGGGTAACAGGGAGCGATCAGCCCCAGCATTTT.